The entry that follows covers one T cell receptor beta chain sequence. Its antigen is still unknown. One base away there is no much larger clone; base qualities are not given. The sample comes from a study of CD8+CD57+ T cells in acquired aplastic anemia (dated by TCRdb to the late 2010s). General notes on the study: Extracted DNA from sorted CD4+ and CD8+ cells averaged around 3.4 ug, ranging from roughly 0.2 to 30 ug. Healthy donor samples averaged roughly 9.9 million reads for CD4+ and 11 million to 14 million for CD8+ cells.

The CDR3 starts with the cysteine, ends with the phenylalanine, and has 15 residues. Only CDR3 DNA remains: 45 bases, in frame from the first base. V is cut by 6 bases and J by 2 bases, and the space between the germline ends is 14 bases. As encoded in the germline V gene, CDR1 is SNHLY while CDR2 is FYNNEI. In the study, sorted CD4+ and CD8+ blood T cells from patients with severe aplastic anemia and from healthy subjects underwent deep sequencing of TCR repertoires. Ficoll-Paque density gradient centrifugation was used to isolate peripheral blood mononuclear cells. CD4+ and CD8+ T cells were sorted by FACS or magnetic beads before DNA extraction. Results and caveats for the whole study, not just this receptor: Roughly 30 CD8+ CDR3 sequences were shared between patients and controls but appeared highly expressed in patients and within their immunodominant clones. CD8+ Simpson's diversity did not differ significantly between patients and healthy controls (P=0.060).

Profiling of TCR beta VDJ combinations and CDR3 sequences used genomic DNA as the template. An Illumina HiSeq 2000 was the platform used for TCR repertoire sequencing. The authors' analysis ran thus. Repertoires were assessed using TRBV/TRBJ rearrangement plots, CDR3 size and DJ length profiles, and Simpson's diversity index. The most abundant DNA sequence in the deep sequencing data was taken as the immunodominant clone. CDR3 amino acid sequences were checked for sharing across subjects and were also compared against the VDJdb database and published repertoires. TCRdb passed the public sequencing reads through fastp at Q25 and MiXCR, retaining productive beta sequences. Each CDR3 protein appears once, grouped with its most common genes and DNA. In this record, the V and J calls reflect TCRdb's handling and not the investigators' own analysis. For this sample the table gives 400,000 to 450,000 distinct CDR3 sequences, of which roughly 68% were detected only once. The ten largest clones represent approximately 3.8% of the sample.

The rearranged segments are TRBV2 and TRBJ1-5, with TRBD1 tentatively as D gene (5 bases match). The receptor was isolated from a human donor in good health, serving as a control. The material sequenced was sorted CD4+, CD8+, or CD8+CD57+ T cells (not recorded which) from PBMCs. The DNA reads TGTGCCAGCAGCTTGACGACAGCCCGCAATCAGCCCCAGCATTTT. Translated, it reads CASSLTTARNQPQHF.